Below, 15 T cell receptor beta chains from the same sample are listed, as sequenced in a study of blood T cell repertoires in COVID-19 (dated by TCRdb to the early 2020s). Library generation was performed with the immunoSEQ multiplex PCR assay. TCRdb holds this immuneACCESS table with in-frame rearrangements only. Some clones are missing; in checked studies, unresolved V genes explain under half, and the rest has no known cause. This sample lists some 95,000 clones; 75% to 85% were detected once. The ten largest clones take up about 24% of the sample. The sequenced sample was peripheral blood. Receptors originate from a man in his sixties or seventies with acute or convalescent COVID-19.

This chain joins TRBV5-1 and TRBJ1-4; D might be TRBD1 (6 bases). CDR1 SGHRS and CDR2 YFSETQ come from the germline V gene. V lost 0 bases, J lost 8 bases, and 14 bases lay in between. This CDR3 is 15 amino acids long. The CDR3 region has the DNA TGCGCCAGCAGCTTGGCCACGGGGCAGGGGGAAAAACTGTTTTTT. Residues: CASSLATGQGEKLFF. The entire variable domain, with the rest obtained from reference TRBV5-1 and TRBJ1-4, is as follows: KAGVTQTPRYLIKTRGQQVTLSCSPISGHRSVSWYQQTPGQGLQFLFEYFSETQRNKGNFPGRFSGRQFSNSRSEMNVSTLELGDSALYLCASSLATGQGEKLFFGSGTQLSVL.

The V call is TRBV25-1, the J call TRBJ2-7; the D is unclear. The CDR3 totals 16 residues. Germline V gene lookup returns CDR1 MGHDK and CDR2 SYGVNS. V was pared by 4 bases and J by 0 bases, with 16 bases between. CDR3 nucleotides: TGTGCCAGCAGTGCCATCACAGCCCTATACTCCTACGAGCAGTACTTC. Translation gives CASSAITALYSYEQYF.

This clone was counted between two and nine times. V usage is TRBV11-2 and J usage is TRBJ2-1, with TRBD2 identical over 7 bases. This CDR3 is 14 amino acids long. Germline lookup yields CDR1 SGHAT and CDR2 FQNNGV. J gave up 6 bases and V 2 bases, and 4 bases lay outside the gene matches. CDR3: CASSLYTSVNEQFF. The CDR3 DNA is TGTGCCAGCAGCTTATATACTAGCGTCAATGAGCAGTTCTTC.

This clone has only one observation. The DNA of the CDR3 is TGCGCCAGCAGCCAAGAACTAGCGGGAGCGGGAGATACGCAGTATTTT. This encodes CASSQELAGAGDTQYF. The chain couples TRBV4-3 to TRBJ2-3, with TRBD2 identical over 11 bases. CDR1 is LGHNA and CDR2 is YSLEER in the germline V gene. V gave up 0 bases and J gave up 5 bases; unmatched junction bases: 4. The CDR3 totals 16 residues.

The chain joins TRBV23-1 to TRBJ2-7; tentative D call: TRBD1 (6 bases). TRBV23-1 is known as an ORF, though its function is uncertain. The CDR3 sequence is 14 residues long. V was clipped by 6 bases and J by 6 bases, with 18 bases between them. CDR3 loop: CASSPEKPGAEQYF. In DNA, the CDR3 is TGCGCCAGCAGCCCAGAAAAACCAGGGGCCGAGCAGTACTTC.

V gene TRBV10-3 combines with J gene TRBJ1-6; 9 bases agree with TRBD1. The CDR3 is 15 amino acids. CDR1 and CDR2 from the germline V gene are ENHRY and SYGVKD. The ends lost 8 bases at V and 7 bases at J; junction bases unmatched: 9. The CDR3, as DNA: TGTGCCATCCGAGGTGACAGGGGGATCAATTCACCCCTCCACTTT. Translation gives CAIRGDRGINSPLHF.

The genes are TRBV7-3 and TRBJ2-2, with D possibly being TRBD2 (6 bases). Per germline, CDR1 SGHTA and CDR2 FQGTGA. Trimming took off 2 bases at V and 4 bases at J, with 17 bases between the two ends. This CDR3 is 17 amino acids long. In DNA, the CDR3 is TGTGCCAGCAGCTTAGTCCCCCCCGGCGGGACCACCGGGGAGCTGTTTTTT. Translating it yields CASSLVPPGGTTGELFF.

This clone was seen more than once but under ten times. The chain uses TRBV18 and TRBJ1-1; no clear D gene. Deletions cut 4 bases from V and 0 bases from J, with 18 bases between. CDR3 size: 17 residues. The germline V gene has CDR1 KGHSH and CDR2 LQKENI. The CDR3 nucleotides read TGTGCCAGCTCACAGGGCCCGGGAGCCGGAATGAACACTGAAGCTTTCTTT. This translates into CASSQGPGAGMNTEAFF.

This sequence joins TRBV18 and TRBJ1-4; tentatively, D is TRBD1 (6 bases). Looked up from germline, CDR1 is KGHSH and CDR2 is LQKENI. The V end was cut by 2 bases, the J end by 0 bases, with 25 bases between. This CDR3 contains 21 residues. The CDR3 region has the DNA TGTGCCAGCTCACCAGGCCCAGGGGAATACTTATGGTTTGCAACTAATGAAAAACTGTTTTTT. Translating it yields CASSPGPGEYLWFATNEKLFF. The variable domain in full, completed from reference TRBV18 and TRBJ1-4, reads NAGVMQNPRHLVRRRGQEARLRCSPMKGHSHVYWYRQLPEEGLKFMVYLQKENIIDESGMPKERFSAEFPKEGPSILRIQQVVRGDSAAYFCASSPGPGEYLWFATNEKLFFGSGTQLSVL.

The DNA of the CDR3 is TGTGCCAGCAGGCCTTCCCTCGACAGGGGCGAGCAGTACTTC. Amino acid sequence: CASRPSLDRGEQYF. This chain connects TRBV6-5 to TRBJ2-7; 8 bases map to TRBD1. With 6 bases clipped from V and 6 bases from J, the junction kept 10 bases outside the gene matches. Germline values: CDR1 MNHEY, CDR2 SVGAGI. This CDR3 has 14 amino acids.

J is TRBJ1-2 and V is TRBV15; D gene ambiguous. The CDR3 spans 13 residues. Germline V CDR1 and CDR2: LNHNV, YYDKDF (reference sequence). Trimming took off 0 bases at V and 6 bases at J, with 8 bases between the two ends. The CDR3 reads CATSRDRINGYTF. The CDR3 bases are TGTGCCACCAGCAGAGACAGAATTAATGGCTACACCTTC. The entire variable domain, with the rest obtained from reference TRBV15 and TRBJ1-2, is as follows: DAMVIQNPRYQVTQFGKPVTLSCSQTLNHNVMYWYQQKSSQAPKLLFHYYDKDFNNEADTPDNFQSRRPNTSFCFLDIRSPGLGDTAMYLCATSRDRINGYTFGSGTRLTVV.

V usage is TRBV7-2 and J usage is TRBJ2-7, with a possible D match to TRBD2 (6 bases). The CDR3 is made up of 15 amino acids. CDR1 and CDR2 from the germline V gene are SGHTA and FQGNSA. Deletions cut 1 base from V and 1 base from J, with 11 bases between. The CDR3 DNA is TGTGCCAGCAGCTTAGGACTAGGAAGGTCCTACGAGCAGTACTTC. The encoded protein is CASSLGLGRSYEQYF.

In DNA, the CDR3 is TGTGCCTGGAGTGCTCTCGCTGGAAACACCATATATTTT. Protein product: CAWSALAGNTIYF. The rearrangement links TRBV30 to TRBJ1-3, with no clear D. CDR3 length: 13 amino acids. Germline loops: CDR1 GTSNPN, CDR2 SVGIG (reference sequence). V was pared by 1 base and J by 2 bases, with 6 bases between.

V usage is TRBV6-5 and J usage is TRBJ1-5; 9 bases fit TRBD1. The CDR3 is 14 amino acids. Germline lookup yields CDR1 MNHEY and CDR2 SVGAGI. V trimming: 5 bases; J trimming: 4 bases; junction bases outside the gene matches: 3. The CDR3 nucleotides read TGTGCCAGCAGTAGGGACAGGGTGAATCAGCCCCAGCATTTT. It encodes CASSRDRVNQPQHF.

The chain uses TRBV6-6 and TRBJ2-1; 7 nucleotides line up with TRBD2. Germline V gives CDR1 MNHNY, CDR2 SVGAGI (reference sequence). V gave up 6 bases and J gave up 4 bases; unmatched junction bases: 9. This CDR3 has 15 amino acids. As DNA, the CDR3 is TGTGCCAGCAGCGGGCGGGGGTACCTTTACAATGAGCAGTTCTTC. Its translation is CASSGRGYLYNEQFF.